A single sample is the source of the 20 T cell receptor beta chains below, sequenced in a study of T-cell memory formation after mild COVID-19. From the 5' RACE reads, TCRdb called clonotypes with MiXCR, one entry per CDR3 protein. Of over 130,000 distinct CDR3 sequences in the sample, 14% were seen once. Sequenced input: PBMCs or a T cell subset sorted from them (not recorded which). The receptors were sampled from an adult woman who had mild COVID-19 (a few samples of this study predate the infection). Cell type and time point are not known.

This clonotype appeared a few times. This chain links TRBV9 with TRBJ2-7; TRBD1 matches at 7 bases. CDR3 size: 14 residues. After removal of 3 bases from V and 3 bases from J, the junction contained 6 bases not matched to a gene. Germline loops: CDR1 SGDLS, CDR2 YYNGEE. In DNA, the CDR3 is TGTGCCAGCAGCGCTTCCGGGACAGACTACGAGCAGTACTTC. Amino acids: CASSASGTDYEQYF.

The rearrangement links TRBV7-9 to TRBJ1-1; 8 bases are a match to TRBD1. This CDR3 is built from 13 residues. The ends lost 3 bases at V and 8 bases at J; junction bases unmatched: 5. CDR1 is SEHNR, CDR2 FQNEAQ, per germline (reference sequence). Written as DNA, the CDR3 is TGTGCCAGCAGCTTCCAGGGGGCAGCGGAAGCTTTCTTT. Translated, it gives CASSFQGAAEAFF.

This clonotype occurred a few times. In nucleotides, the CDR3 is TGTGCCAGCAGCGTAGGACAGGGGGCGATGGGCACTGAAGCTTTCTTT. It translates to CASSVGQGAMGTEAFF. V gene TRBV9 combines with J gene TRBJ1-1; 10 nucleotides agree with TRBD1. The CDR3 totals 16 residues. CDR1 SGDLS and CDR2 YYNGEE come from the germline V gene. V lost 0 bases and J lost 4; bases outside the gene matches: 6.

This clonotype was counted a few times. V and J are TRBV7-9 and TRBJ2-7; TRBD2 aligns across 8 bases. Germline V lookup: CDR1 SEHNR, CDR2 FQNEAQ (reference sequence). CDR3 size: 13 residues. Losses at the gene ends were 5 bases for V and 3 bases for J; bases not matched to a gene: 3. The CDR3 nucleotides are TGTGCCAGCAGCATCGCGGGGGGCTACGAGCAGTACTTC. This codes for CASSIAGGYEQYF. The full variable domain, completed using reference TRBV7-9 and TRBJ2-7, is DTGVSQNPRHKITKRGQNVTFRCDPISEHNRLYWYRQTLGQGPEFLTYFQNEAQLEKSRLLSDRFSAERPKGSFSTLEIQRTEQGDSAMYLCASSIAGGYEQYFGPGTRLTVT.

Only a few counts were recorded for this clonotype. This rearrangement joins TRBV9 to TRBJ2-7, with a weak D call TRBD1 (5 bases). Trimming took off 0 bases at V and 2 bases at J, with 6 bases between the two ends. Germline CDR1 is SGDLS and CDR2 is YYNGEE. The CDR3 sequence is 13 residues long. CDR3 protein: CASSVAGTYEQYF. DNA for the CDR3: TGTGCCAGCAGCGTAGCAGGGACCTACGAGCAGTACTTC.

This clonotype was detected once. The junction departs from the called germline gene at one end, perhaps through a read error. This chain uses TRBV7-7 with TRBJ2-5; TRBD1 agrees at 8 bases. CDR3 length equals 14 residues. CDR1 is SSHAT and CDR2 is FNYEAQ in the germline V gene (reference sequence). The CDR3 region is CASSCGQGQETQYF. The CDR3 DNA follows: TGTGCTAGCAGCTGCGGACAGGGCCAAGAGACCCAGTACTTC.

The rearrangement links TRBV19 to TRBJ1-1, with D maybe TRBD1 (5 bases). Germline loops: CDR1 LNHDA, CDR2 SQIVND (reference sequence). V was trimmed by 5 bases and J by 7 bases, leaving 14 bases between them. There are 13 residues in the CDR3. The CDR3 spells CASSSYRDGEAFF. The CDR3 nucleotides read TGTGCCAGTAGTTCATACCGGGACGGTGAAGCTTTCTTT. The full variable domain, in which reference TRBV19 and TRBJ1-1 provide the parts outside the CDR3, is DGGITQSPKYLFRKEGQNVTLSCEQNLNHDAMYWYRQDPGQGLRLIYYSQIVNDFQKGDIAEGYSVSREKKESFPLTVTSAQKNPTAFYLCASSSYRDGEAFFGQGTRLTVV.

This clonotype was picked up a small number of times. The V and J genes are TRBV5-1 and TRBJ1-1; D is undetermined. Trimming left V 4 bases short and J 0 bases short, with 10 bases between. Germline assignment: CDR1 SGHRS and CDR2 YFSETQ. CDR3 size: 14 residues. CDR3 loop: CASSRSGVNTEAFF. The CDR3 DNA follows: TGCGCCAGCAGCCGGTCGGGTGTGAACACTGAAGCTTTCTTT.

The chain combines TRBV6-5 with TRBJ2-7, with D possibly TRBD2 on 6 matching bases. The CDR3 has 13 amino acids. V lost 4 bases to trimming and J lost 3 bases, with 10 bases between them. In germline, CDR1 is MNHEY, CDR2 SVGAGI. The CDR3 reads CASSFQGLYEQYF. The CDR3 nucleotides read TGTGCCAGCAGTTTCCAGGGACTCTACGAGCAGTACTTC.

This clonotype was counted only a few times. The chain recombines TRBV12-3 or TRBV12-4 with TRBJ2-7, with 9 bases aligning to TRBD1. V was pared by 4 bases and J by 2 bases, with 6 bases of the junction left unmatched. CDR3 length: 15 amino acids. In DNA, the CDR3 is TGTGCCAGCAGTTCCCGGGACAGGGTTACCTACGAGCAGTACTTC. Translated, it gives CASSSRDRVTYEQYF.

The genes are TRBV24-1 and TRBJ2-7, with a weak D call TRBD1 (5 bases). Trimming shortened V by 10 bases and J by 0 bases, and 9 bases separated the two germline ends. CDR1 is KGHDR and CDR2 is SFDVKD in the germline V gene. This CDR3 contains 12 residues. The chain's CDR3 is CATSGSSYEQYF. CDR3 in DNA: TGTGCCACGTCAGGGTCCTCCTACGAGCAGTACTTC.

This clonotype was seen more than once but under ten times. The CDR3 DNA follows: TGTGCCATCAGTGACCCCGGGACAGGGAAGCCTGGAAACACCATATATTTT. Translated, it gives CAISDPGTGKPGNTIYF. This chain links TRBV10-3 with TRBJ1-3; 9 bases fit TRBD1. The V and J ends lost 3 bases and 2 bases, in that order; junction bases with no gene match: 8. The germline gives CDR1 ENHRY, CDR2 SYGVKD. The CDR3 consists of 17 residues.

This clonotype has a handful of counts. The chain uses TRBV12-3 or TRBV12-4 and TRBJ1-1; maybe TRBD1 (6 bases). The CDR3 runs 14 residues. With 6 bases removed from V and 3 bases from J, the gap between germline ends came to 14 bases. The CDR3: CASSQQGSDTEAFF. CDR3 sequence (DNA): TGTGCCAGCAGCCAACAGGGTAGTGACACTGAAGCTTTCTTT.

Here the CDR3 reads CASSLAGGSWGTQYF. The CDR3 coding sequence is TGTGCCAGCAGCTTAGCGGGGGGATCTTGGGGGACCCAGTACTTC. The rearrangement joins TRBV7-8 to TRBJ2-5; perhaps TRBD2 as D (6 bases). Germline CDR1 SGHVS, CDR2 FQNEAQ. CDR3 size: 15 residues. V lost 0 bases to trimming and J lost 7 bases, with 15 bases between them.

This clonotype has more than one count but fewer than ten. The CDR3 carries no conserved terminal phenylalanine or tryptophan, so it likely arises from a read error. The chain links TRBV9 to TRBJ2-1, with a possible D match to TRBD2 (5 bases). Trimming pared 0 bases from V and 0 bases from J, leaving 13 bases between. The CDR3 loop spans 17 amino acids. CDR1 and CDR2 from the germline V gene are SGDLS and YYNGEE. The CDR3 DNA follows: TGTGCCAGCAGCGTAGCCCGGACTGGGAGCTCCTACAATGAGCAGTTCTCC. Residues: CASSVARTGSSYNEQFS.

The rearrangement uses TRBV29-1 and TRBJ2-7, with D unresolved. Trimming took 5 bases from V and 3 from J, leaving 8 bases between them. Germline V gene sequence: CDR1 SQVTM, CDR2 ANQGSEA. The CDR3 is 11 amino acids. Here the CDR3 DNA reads TGCAGCGTTTTGGTACGCTACGAGCAGTACTTC. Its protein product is CSVLVRYEQYF.

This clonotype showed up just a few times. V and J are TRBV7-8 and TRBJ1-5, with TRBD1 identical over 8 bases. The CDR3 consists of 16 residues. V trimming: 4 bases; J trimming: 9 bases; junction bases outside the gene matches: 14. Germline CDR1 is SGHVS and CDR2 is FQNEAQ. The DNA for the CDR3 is TGTGCCAGCAGCTCAGCCGACAGGGGCGCACCTCGGCCCCAGCATTTT. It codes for CASSSADRGAPRPQHF.

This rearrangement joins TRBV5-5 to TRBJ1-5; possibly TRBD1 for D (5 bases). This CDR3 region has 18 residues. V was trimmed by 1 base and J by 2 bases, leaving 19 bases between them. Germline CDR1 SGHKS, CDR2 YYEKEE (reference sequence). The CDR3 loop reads CASSLTWDLESRNQPQHF. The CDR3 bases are TGTGCCAGCAGCTTGACCTGGGACCTTGAGAGTCGCAATCAGCCCCAGCATTTT.

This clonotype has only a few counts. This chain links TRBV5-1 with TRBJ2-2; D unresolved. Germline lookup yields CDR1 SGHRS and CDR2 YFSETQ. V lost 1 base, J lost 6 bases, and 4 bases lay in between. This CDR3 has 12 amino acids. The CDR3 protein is CASSLSPGELFF. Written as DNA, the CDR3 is TGCGCCAGCAGCTTGTCGCCCGGGGAGCTGTTTTTT.

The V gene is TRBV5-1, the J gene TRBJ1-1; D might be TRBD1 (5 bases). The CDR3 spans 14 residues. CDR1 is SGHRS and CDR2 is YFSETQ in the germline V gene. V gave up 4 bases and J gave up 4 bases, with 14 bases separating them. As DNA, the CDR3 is TGCGCCAGCAGCACGGGACCCATGGGCACTGAAGCTTTCTTT. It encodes CASSTGPMGTEAFF.